This is a list of T cell receptor beta chains from one sample in a study of vaccination effects on CD4 cells after COVID-19. The antigens of these receptors remain unknown. The repertoire was sequenced with immunoSEQ multiplex PCR; TCRdb's copy has only in-frame clones and lacks some. The data contain approximately 58,000 clones, 60% to 85% of them singletons. Sequenced material: CD4+ T cells from PBMCs cultured without peptide, taken before COVID-19 vaccination. Receptors originate from a human donor who received a COVID-19 vaccine. CDR3s include the opening cysteine and the closing phenylalanine or tryptophan.

TRBV6-5,TRBJ1-6,CASSYRGRPLHF
TRBV5-1,TRBJ1-4,CASSFLTGANEKLFF
TRBV6-5,TRBJ2-2,CASRLGQALTGELFF
TRBV5-6,TRBJ1-3,CASSSRRAGNTIYF
TRBV3-1/TRBV3-2,TRBJ2-3,CASSSYPLLGDTQYF
TRBV6-5,TRBJ2-3,CAGAGTGLNTQYF
TRBV7-3,TRBJ2-2,CASSFQGTNTGELFF
TRBV7-9,TRBJ1-3,CASRNPGTDGNTIYF
TRBV4-3,TRBJ1-2,CASSQGGTATPYGYTF
TRBV19,TRBJ2-2,CASGIRGNTGELFF
TRBV24-1,TRBJ2-1,CATSDPGYNEQFF
TRBV30,TRBJ2-5,CAWTGWGRQETQYF
TRBV9,TRBJ1-2,CASSVDGTGITYGYTF
TRBV6-2/TRBV6-3,TRBJ2-5,CASSTAGARQETQYF
TRBV6-5,TRBJ2-1,CASSLILAGGSEQFF
TRBV5-1,TRBJ1-4,CASSPGQLETNEKLFF
TRBV30,TRBJ2-3,CAWRGLARGNTQYF
TRBV3-1/TRBV3-2,TRBJ1-2,CASSQNLADYGYTF
TRBV27,TRBJ1-4,CASGRTAVGEKLFF
TRBV2,TRBJ2-3,CASIGTRRSTDTQYF
TRBV18,TRBJ1-2,CASSGDRLYGYTF
TRBV10-3,TRBJ1-5,CAISPVNQPQHF
TRBV7-9,TRBJ2-6,CASSPFPGANVLTF
TRBV3-1/TRBV3-2,TRBJ1-2,CASSQVTKANYGYTF
TRBV27,TRBJ1-1,CASSLSELNTEAFF
TRBV18,TRBJ2-2,CASSPEDLGVWNTGELFF
TRBV24-1,TRBJ2-1,CATSDLLGANEQFF
TRBV6-5,TRBJ1-2,CASSYPDRGGYTF
TRBV4-2,TRBJ1-1,CASSQPTTRNTEAFF
TRBV18,TRBJ1-4,CASSRTFATNEKLFF
TRBV18,TRBJ1-2,CASSPVSGRTYGYTF
TRBV6-1,TRBJ1-4,CASSEMAQLPEKLFF
TRBV28,TRBJ1-6,CASSFVGQGMKVSPLHF
TRBV5-1,TRBJ1-1,CASSLNPGTNTEAFF
TRBV19,TRBJ2-3,CASSATGTPSYTDTQYF
TRBV19,TRBJ2-5,CASSIGGGHGTQYF
TRBV5-1,TRBJ1-1,CASSPGEYTEAFF